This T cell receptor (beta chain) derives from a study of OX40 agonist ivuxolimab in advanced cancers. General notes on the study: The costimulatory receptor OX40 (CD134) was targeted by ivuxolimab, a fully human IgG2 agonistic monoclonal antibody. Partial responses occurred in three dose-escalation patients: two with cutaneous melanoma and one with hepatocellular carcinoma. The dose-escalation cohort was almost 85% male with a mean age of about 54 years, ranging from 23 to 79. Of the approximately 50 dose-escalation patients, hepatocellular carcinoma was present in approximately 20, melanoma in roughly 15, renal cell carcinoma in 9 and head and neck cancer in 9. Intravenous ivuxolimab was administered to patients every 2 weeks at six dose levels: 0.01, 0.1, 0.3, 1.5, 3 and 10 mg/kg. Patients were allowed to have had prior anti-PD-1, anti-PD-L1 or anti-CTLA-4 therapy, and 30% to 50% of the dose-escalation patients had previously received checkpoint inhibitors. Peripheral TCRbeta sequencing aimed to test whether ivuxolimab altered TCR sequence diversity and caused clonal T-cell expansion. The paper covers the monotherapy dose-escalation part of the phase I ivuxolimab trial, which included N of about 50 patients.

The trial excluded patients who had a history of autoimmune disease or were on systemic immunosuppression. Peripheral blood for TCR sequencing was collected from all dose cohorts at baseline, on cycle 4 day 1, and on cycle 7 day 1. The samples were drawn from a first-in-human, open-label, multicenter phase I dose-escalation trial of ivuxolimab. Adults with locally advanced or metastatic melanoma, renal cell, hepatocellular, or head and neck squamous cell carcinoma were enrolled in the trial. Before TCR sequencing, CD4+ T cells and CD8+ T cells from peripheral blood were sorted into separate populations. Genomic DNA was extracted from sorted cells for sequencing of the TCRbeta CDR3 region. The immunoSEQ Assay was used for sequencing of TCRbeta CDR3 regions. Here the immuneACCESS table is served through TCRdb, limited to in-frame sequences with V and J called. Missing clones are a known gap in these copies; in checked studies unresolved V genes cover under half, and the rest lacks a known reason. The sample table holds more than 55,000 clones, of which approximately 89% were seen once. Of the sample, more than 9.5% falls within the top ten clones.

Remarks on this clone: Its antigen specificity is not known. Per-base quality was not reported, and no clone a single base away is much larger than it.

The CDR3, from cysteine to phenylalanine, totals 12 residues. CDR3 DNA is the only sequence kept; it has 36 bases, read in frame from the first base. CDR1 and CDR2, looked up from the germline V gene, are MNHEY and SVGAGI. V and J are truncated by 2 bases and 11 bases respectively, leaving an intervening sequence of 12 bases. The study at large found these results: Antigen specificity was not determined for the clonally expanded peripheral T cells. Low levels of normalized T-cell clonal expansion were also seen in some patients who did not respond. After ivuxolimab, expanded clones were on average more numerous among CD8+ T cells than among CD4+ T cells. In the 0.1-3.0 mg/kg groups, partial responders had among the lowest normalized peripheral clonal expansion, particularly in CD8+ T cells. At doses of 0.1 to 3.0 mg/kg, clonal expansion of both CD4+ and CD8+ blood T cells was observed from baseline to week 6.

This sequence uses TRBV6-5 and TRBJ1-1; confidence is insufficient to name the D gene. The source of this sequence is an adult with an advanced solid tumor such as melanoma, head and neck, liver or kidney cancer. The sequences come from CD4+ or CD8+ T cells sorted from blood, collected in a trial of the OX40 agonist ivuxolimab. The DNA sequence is TGTGCCAGCAGTTACCCCGGCGGGCAGGCTTTCTTT. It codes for CASSYPGGQAFF.